A selection of T cell receptor beta chains follows, all from one sample in a study of blood T cell repertoires in COVID-19. The table came from immunoSEQ multiplex PCR; TCRdb's copy has only in-frame clones and leaves some out. Altogether 450,000 to 500,000 clones are present, approximately 85% being singletons, with the ten largest covering under 4%. Sequenced: peripheral blood. These receptors all stem from a human donor in a cohort sampled during active COVID-19. The CDR3 runs from the conserved cysteine through the conserved F or W. D genes are given only for firm matches. For some rows the clone size is stated as once, few or many, or as a class when expanded; others skip it.

j_call: TRBJ2-1
v_call: TRBV5-1
d_call: TRBD2
clone_size: -
cdr3_nt: TGCGCCAGCAGAGAAATCGGGACTAGTGGCGAGCAGTTCTTC
cdr3_aa: CASREIGTSGEQFF

j_call: TRBJ1-1
v_call: TRBV4-1
d_call: -
clone_size: -
cdr3_nt: TGCGCCAGCAGCCAAGTTAGCGGGACTGAAGCTTTCTTT
cdr3_aa: CASSQVSGTEAFF

j_call: TRBJ1-3
v_call: TRBV10-3
d_call: -
clone_size: -
cdr3_nt: TGTGCCATCAGTGGGGGTCTAGCGGGATCTGGAAACACCATATATTTT
cdr3_aa: CAISGGLAGSGNTIYF

j_call: TRBJ2-5
v_call: TRBV11-2
d_call: -
clone_size: -
cdr3_nt: TGTGCCAGCAGCTTAGGGGACACAGGGACGGCCCAGTACTTC
cdr3_aa: CASSLGDTGTAQYF

j_call: TRBJ1-4
v_call: TRBV9
d_call: TRBD1
clone_size: -
cdr3_nt: TGTGCCAGCTCTGACAGGGCAACTAATGAAAAACTGTTTTTT
cdr3_aa: CASSDRATNEKLFF

j_call: TRBJ2-7
v_call: TRBV27
d_call: -
clone_size: -
cdr3_nt: TGTGCCAGCAGTTTACGCCTCGGAGCCTACGAGCAGTACTTC
cdr3_aa: CASSLRLGAYEQYF

j_call: TRBJ1-1
v_call: TRBV7-2
d_call: -
clone_size: -
cdr3_nt: TGTGCCAGCAGCTTAGAGTGGGCGGGAGTAGGTACTGAAGCTTTCTTT
cdr3_aa: CASSLEWAGVGTEAFF

j_call: TRBJ1-2
v_call: TRBV28
d_call: -
clone_size: -
cdr3_nt: TGTGCCAGCAGTTTAGGGGGGGCGGACTATGGCTACACCTTC
cdr3_aa: CASSLGGADYGYTF

j_call: TRBJ2-6
v_call: TRBV2
d_call: TRBD1
clone_size: -
cdr3_nt: TGTGCCAGGGACAGGGGCTCTGGGGCCAACGTCCTGACTTTC
cdr3_aa: CARDRGSGANVLTF

j_call: TRBJ1-4
v_call: TRBV27
d_call: TRBD1
clone_size: -
cdr3_nt: TGTGCCAGCAGTCTCCGGGACAGGGGCGAAAAACTGTTTTTT
cdr3_aa: CASSLRDRGEKLFF

j_call: TRBJ2-2
v_call: TRBV29-1
d_call: TRBD2
clone_size: once
cdr3_nt: TGCAGCGTTCTAGGGGAGGGAATAACCGGGGAGCTGTTTTTT
cdr3_aa: CSVLGEGITGELFF

j_call: TRBJ1-2
v_call: TRBV19
d_call: TRBD1
clone_size: -
cdr3_nt: TGTGCCAGTAGTACACAGGACAGGGGATTTGCTAACTATGGCTACACCTTC
cdr3_aa: CASSTQDRGFANYGYTF

j_call: TRBJ2-1
v_call: TRBV20-1
d_call: TRBD2
clone_size: -
cdr3_nt: TGCAGTGCTAGTGCGGCTAGCGGGAGTAAGGGTGAGCAGTTCTTC
cdr3_aa: CSASAASGSKGEQFF

j_call: TRBJ2-3
v_call: TRBV3-1/TRBV3-2
d_call: TRBD1
clone_size: -
cdr3_nt: TGTGCCAGCAGCCTTATACAGGGGCCGGGTACGCAGTATTTT
cdr3_aa: CASSLIQGPGTQYF

j_call: TRBJ2-7
v_call: TRBV27
d_call: TRBD1
clone_size: -
cdr3_nt: TGTGCCAGCAGCCCCGACTCAGTCCCGACAGGGCCGAGGGACGAGCAGTACTTC
cdr3_aa: CASSPDSVPTGPRDEQYF

j_call: TRBJ1-2
v_call: TRBV6-2/TRBV6-3
d_call: TRBD1
clone_size: -
cdr3_nt: TGTGCCAGCAGTGATGACAGGGTTTCTTATGGCTACACCTTC
cdr3_aa: CASSDDRVSYGYTF

j_call: TRBJ2-2
v_call: TRBV25-1
d_call: TRBD2
clone_size: few
cdr3_nt: TGTGCCAGCACCGGGAGGGGTACCGGGGAGCTGTTTTTT
cdr3_aa: CASTGRGTGELFF

j_call: TRBJ2-5
v_call: TRBV3-1/TRBV3-2
d_call: -
clone_size: -
cdr3_nt: TGTGCCAGCAGTCCCGCGGGCCAAGAGACCCAGTACTTC
cdr3_aa: CASSPAGQETQYF

j_call: TRBJ1-1
v_call: TRBV7-9
d_call: -
clone_size: -
cdr3_nt: TGTGCCAGCAGCTTGGCAGGGGTCACTGAAGCTTTCTTT
cdr3_aa: CASSLAGVTEAFF

j_call: TRBJ2-5
v_call: TRBV10-3
d_call: -
clone_size: -
cdr3_nt: TGTGCCATCAGTGAAGGGCAGGGAGGTAGAGCCCAGTACTTC
cdr3_aa: CAISEGQGGRAQYF

j_call: TRBJ1-1
v_call: TRBV27
d_call: -
clone_size: -
cdr3_nt: TGTGCCAGCAGTTTCAGGGCAGAGACTGAAGCTTTCTTT
cdr3_aa: CASSFRAETEAFF

j_call: TRBJ1-2
v_call: TRBV5-4
d_call: TRBD1
clone_size: -
cdr3_nt: TGTGCCAGCAGCTTCGGACAGGGGGCAGGTGGCTACACCTTC
cdr3_aa: CASSFGQGAGGYTF

j_call: TRBJ2-1
v_call: TRBV30
d_call: -
clone_size: -
cdr3_nt: TGTGCCTGGAGTGTCGGGAATAGGAACAATGAGCAGTTCTTC
cdr3_aa: CAWSVGNRNNEQFF

j_call: TRBJ2-7
v_call: TRBV6-5
d_call: TRBD1
clone_size: -
cdr3_nt: TGTGCCAGCAGTTTTAGGGCAGGGGGTAGCTCCTACGAGCAGTACTTC
cdr3_aa: CASSFRAGGSSYEQYF

j_call: TRBJ2-5
v_call: TRBV19
d_call: -
clone_size: -
cdr3_nt: TGTGCCAGTAGTCAGGCCGGGACAATCCAAGAGACCCAGTACTTC
cdr3_aa: CASSQAGTIQETQYF

j_call: TRBJ2-1
v_call: TRBV28
d_call: TRBD1
clone_size: -
cdr3_nt: TGTGCCAGCAGCGCCCCGGACAGGGGGAATGAGCAGTTCTTC
cdr3_aa: CASSAPDRGNEQFF

j_call: TRBJ2-7
v_call: TRBV9
d_call: TRBD1
clone_size: -
cdr3_nt: TGTGCCAGCAGCTCTTCCCAGGGGGCATGGAACGAGCAGTACTTC
cdr3_aa: CASSSSQGAWNEQYF